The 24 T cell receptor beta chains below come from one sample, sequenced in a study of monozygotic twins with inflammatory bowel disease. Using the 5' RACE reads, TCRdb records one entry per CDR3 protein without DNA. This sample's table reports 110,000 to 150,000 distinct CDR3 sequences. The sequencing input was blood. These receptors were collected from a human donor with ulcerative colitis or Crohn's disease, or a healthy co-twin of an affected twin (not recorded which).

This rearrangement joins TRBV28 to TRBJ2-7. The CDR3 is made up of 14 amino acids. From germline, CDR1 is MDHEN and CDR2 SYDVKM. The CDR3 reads CASRPTGRSYEQYF.

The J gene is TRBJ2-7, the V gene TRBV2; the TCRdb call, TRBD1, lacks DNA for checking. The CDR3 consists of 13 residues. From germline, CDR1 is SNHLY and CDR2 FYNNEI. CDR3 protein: CASRRTGFDEQYF.

CDR3 sequence reads: CASSQNWGTNEKLFF. The chain links TRBV4-2 to TRBJ1-4; the D call of TRBD1 rests on TCRdb alone, since no DNA is present to check it. Germline V gives CDR1 LGHNA, CDR2 YNFKEQ. The CDR3 runs 15 residues.

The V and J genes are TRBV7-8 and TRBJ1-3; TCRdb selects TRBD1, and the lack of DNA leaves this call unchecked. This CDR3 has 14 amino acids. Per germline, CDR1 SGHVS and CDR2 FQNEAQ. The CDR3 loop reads CASSWDPGVDTIYF.

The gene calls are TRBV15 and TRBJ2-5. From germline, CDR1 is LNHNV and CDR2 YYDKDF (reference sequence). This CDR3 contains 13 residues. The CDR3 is CATSRALQETQYF.

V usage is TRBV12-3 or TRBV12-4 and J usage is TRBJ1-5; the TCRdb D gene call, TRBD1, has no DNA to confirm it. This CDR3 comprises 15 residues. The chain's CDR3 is CASNRDRVGNQPQHF.

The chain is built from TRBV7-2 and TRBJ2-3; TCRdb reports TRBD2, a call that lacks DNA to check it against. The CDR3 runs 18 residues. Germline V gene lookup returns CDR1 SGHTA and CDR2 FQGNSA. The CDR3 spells CASSLARTSGKSTDTQYF.

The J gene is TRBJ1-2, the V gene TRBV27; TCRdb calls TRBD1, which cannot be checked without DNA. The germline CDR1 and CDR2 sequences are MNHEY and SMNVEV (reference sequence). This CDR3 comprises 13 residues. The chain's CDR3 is CASSMTGNYGYTF.

This CDR3 reads CASSVTGEYSPLHF. V and J are TRBV7-6 and TRBJ1-6; lacking DNA, the TRBD1 call made by TCRdb goes unchecked. The CDR3 contains 14 residues. Germline V CDR1 and CDR2: SGHVS, FNYEAQ.

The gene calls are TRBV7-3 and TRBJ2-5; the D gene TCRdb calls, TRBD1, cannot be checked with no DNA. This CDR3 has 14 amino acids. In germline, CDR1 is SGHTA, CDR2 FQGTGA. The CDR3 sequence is CASSLDGPGETQYF.

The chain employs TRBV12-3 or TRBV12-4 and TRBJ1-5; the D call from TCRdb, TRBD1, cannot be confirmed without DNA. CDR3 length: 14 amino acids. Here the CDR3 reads CASSVGQLNQPQHF.

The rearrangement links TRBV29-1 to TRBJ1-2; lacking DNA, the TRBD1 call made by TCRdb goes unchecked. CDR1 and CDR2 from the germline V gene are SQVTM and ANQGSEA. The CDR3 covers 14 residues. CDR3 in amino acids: CSVWSDQPGYGYTF.

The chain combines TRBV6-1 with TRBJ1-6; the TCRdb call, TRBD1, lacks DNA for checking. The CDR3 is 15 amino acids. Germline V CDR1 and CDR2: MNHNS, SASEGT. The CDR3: CASSRTTGDNSPLHF.

The CDR3 loop reads CASSFTGYNEKLFF. The rearrangement links TRBV6-5 to TRBJ1-4; there is no DNA to check the TCRdb D call of TRBD1. The CDR3 has 14 residues. The germline V gene has CDR1 MNHEY and CDR2 SVGAGI.

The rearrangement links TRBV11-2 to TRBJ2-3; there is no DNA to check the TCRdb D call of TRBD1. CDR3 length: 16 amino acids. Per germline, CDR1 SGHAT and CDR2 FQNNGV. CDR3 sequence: CASRMGQGSDTDTQYF.

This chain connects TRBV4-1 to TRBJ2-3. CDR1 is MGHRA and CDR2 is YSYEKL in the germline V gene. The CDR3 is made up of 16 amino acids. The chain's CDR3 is CASSPHGQASTDTQYF.

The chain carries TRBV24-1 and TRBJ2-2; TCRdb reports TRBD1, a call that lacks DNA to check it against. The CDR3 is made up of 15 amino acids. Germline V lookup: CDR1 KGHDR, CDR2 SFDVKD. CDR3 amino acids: CATSAHRGLGGELFF.

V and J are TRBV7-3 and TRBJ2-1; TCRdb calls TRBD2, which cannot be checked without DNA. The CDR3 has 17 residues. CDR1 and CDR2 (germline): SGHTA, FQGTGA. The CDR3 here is CASSLVSGRIGHNEQFF.

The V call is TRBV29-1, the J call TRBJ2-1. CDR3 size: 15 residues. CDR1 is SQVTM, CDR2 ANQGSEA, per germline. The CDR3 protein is CSVEGTKSSYNEQFF.

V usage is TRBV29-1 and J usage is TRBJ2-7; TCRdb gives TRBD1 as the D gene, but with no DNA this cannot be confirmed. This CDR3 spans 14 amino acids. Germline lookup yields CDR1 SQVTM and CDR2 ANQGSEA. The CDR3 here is CSVGGRGMRYEQYF.

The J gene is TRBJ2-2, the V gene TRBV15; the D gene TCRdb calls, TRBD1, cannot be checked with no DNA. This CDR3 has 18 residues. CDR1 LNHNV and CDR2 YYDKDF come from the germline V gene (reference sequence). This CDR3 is CATSRAKGGLRSTGELFF.

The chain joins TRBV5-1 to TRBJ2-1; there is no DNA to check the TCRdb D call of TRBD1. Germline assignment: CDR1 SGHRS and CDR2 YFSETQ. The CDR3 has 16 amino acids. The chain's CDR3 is CASSLVLGTPYNEQFF.

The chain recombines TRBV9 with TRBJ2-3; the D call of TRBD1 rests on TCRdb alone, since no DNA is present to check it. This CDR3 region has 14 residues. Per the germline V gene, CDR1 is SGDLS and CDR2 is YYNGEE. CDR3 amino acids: CASSEGTRTDTQYF.

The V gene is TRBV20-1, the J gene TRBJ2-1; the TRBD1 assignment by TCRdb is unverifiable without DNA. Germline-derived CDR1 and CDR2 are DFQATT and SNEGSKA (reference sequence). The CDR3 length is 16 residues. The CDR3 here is CSAIDRGLSSYNEQFF.